These T cell receptor beta chains were read from a single sample in a study of glioma-infiltrating T cells after dendritic cell vaccination. Profiling relied on immunoSEQ multiplex PCR, and the TCRdb table lists in-frame clones only, not all of them. Here the sample spans tens of thousands of clones, 85% to 90% being singletons. The sequencing used blood, collected after dendritic cell vaccination. Receptors originate from a human donor with glioblastoma. Both conserved end residues are part of each CDR3. D genes are given only for firm matches. The size field is filled for only some rows; it gives once, few, many or a size class.

>TRBD1|TRBV2|TRBJ2-1|once
TGTGCCAGCAAGCAGGGGACAGGGTCTCAAAATGAGCAGTTCTTC
CASKQGTGSQNEQFF
>TRBD1|TRBV5-4|TRBJ2-1|.
TGTGCCAGCAGCTCGAGGACAGGCCTGAATGAGCAGTTCTTC
CASSSRTGLNEQFF
>TRBD2|TRBV11-2|TRBJ2-3|.
TGTGCCAGCAGCAGTCTAGCGGGGGGGCCGTCGACAGATACGCAGTATTTT
CASSSLAGGPSTDTQYF
>.|TRBV7-9|TRBJ1-1|.
TGTGCCAGCAGCTTAGCTGGCATAAAAGCTTTCTTT
CASSLAGIKAFF
>.|TRBV6-6|TRBJ2-3|.
TGTGCCAGCAGGGATCCAGCTAGCGATACAGATACGCAGTATTTT
CASRDPASDTDTQYF
>TRBD1|TRBV6-5|TRBJ1-2|once
TGTGCCAGCAGTGACTTCGGGACAGGTTTTGGCTACACCTTC
CASSDFGTGFGYTF
>.|TRBV29-1|TRBJ2-7|.
TGCAGCGTTGTTCCGGGGTCCTCCTACGAGCAGTACTTC
CSVVPGSSYEQYF
>TRBD1|TRBV5-1|TRBJ2-4|once
TGCGCCAGCAGCCCATTCCCCCGGGACAGGGGGCGCGCAAACATTCAGTACTTC
CASSPFPRDRGRANIQYF
>TRBD1|TRBV5-1|TRBJ1-1|.
TGCGCCAGCAGCTTTTCAGGGGGTGGCACTGAAGCTTTCTTT
CASSFSGGGTEAFF
>TRBD1|TRBV6-6|TRBJ2-7|.
TGTGCCAGCAGTGTAACAGGGACAGGGGCATACGAGCAGTACTTC
CASSVTGTGAYEQYF
>.|TRBV5-6|TRBJ2-3|.
TGTGCCAGCAGCTTGGCGGGACTTCGAGATACGCAGTATTTT
CASSLAGLRDTQYF
>.|TRBV21-1|TRBJ1-1|few
.
CASSQDWGLGTEAFF
>.|TRBV7-3|TRBJ2-3|once
TGTGCCAGCAGCTTAACCAGATCTAGCACAGATACGCAGTATTTT
CASSLTRSSTDTQYF
>TRBD1|TRBV19|TRBJ2-3|.
TGTGCCAGTAGCCGGGACAGTAGCACAGATACGCAGTATTTT
CASSRDSSTDTQYF
>.|TRBV5-1|TRBJ2-7|.
TGCGCCAGCAGCTGCGAGGGTAGGCCCTTC
CASSCEGRPF
>TRBD1|TRBV10-3|TRBJ2-2|.
TGTGCCATCAGGGTCGACAGGGGTCAGGCCGGGGAGCTGTTTTTT
CAIRVDRGQAGELFF
>.|TRBV9|TRBJ2-2|.
TGTGCCAGCAGCTCTAGCCCCGGGGAGCTGTTTTTT
CASSSSPGELFF
>TRBD2|TRBV20-1|TRBJ2-5|.
TGCAGTGTGGCGGGGGAAGAGACCCAGTACTTC
CSVAGEETQYF
>.|TRBV5-1|TRBJ2-7|.
TGCGCCAGCAGCTGGGGGGTGGGACAGCGAACCTACGAGCAGTACTTC
CASSWGVGQRTYEQYF
>TRBD2|TRBV25-1|TRBJ2-5|.
TGTGCCAGCAGTGAATATAGGGGTGAGGGGCCCGGGGGGGCCCAGTACTTC
CASSEYRGEGPGGAQYF
>TRBD1|TRBV5-4|TRBJ2-2|.
TGTGCCAGCAGCTTACCCACAGGGGCGGATGGCACCGGGGAGCTGTTTTTT
CASSLPTGADGTGELFF
>TRBD1|TRBV27|TRBJ1-5|.
TGTGCCAGCTTCTTTGACAGGGACGGGGCTTATAGCAATCAGCCCCAGCATTTT
CASFFDRDGAYSNQPQHF
>.|TRBV7-2|TRBJ2-4|.
TGTGCCAGCAGCTTATCCGGCACTAGCTCAGTTCAGTACTTC
CASSLSGTSSVQYF
>.|TRBV30|TRBJ2-1|.
TGTGCCTGGAAGGTACAGGACAATAATTTCAATGAGCAGTTCTTC
CAWKVQDNNFNEQFF
>TRBD2|TRBV7-3|TRBJ2-2|once
TGTGCCAGCAGCTTGGGGGGGTCGAACACCGGGGAGCTGTTTTTT
CASSLGGSNTGELFF
>TRBD2|TRBV2|TRBJ2-5|.
TGTGCCAACAACGGGGGAGGGAGGGAGACCCAGTACTTC
CANNGGGRETQYF
>.|TRBV11-2|TRBJ1-1|.
TGTGCCAGCAACCTCCCGGGACAGAACACTGAAGCTTTCTTT
CASNLPGQNTEAFF
>.|TRBV9|TRBJ1-1|.
TGTGCCAGCAGCGTAGGAGTTATGAGTCACACTGAAGCTTTCTTT
CASSVGVMSHTEAFF
>.|TRBV18|TRBJ2-3|.
TGTGCCAGCTCCCAGGGGGTGAGCGGGGGATCAGATACGCAGTATTTT
CASSQGVSGGSDTQYF
>.|TRBV7-3|TRBJ2-1|.
TGTGCCAGCAGCCACAGGGGGGGCAATGAGCAGTTCTTC
CASSHRGGNEQFF
>TRBD1|TRBV13|TRBJ2-5|.
TGTGCCAGCAGCCCAAAGGACAGGGGGCTACAGGGAGAGACCCAGTACTTC
CASSPKDRGLQGETQYF
>.|TRBV7-2|TRBJ1-2|.
TGTGCCAGCAGCTTCCAGCGGGGTGACTATGGCTACACCTTC
CASSFQRGDYGYTF
>TRBD1|TRBV28|TRBJ1-5|.
TGTGCCACCCAGACAGGGGCCGGTAATCAGCCCCAGCATTTT
CATQTGAGNQPQHF
>TRBD1|TRBV4-1|TRBJ1-6|.
TGCGCCAGCAGCCAGGAACAGGGGGCGTATAATTCACCCCTCCACTTT
CASSQEQGAYNSPLHF
>TRBD2|TRBV4-1|TRBJ2-5|.
TGCGCCAGCGGAAGGGCGGGGGGTGTGGTAGAGACCCAGTACTTC
CASGRAGGVVETQYF
>TRBD2|TRBV29-1|TRBJ2-3|.
TGCAGCGTTGTGGGCCCCGGACTAGCTGCAGATACGCAGTATTTT
CSVVGPGLAADTQYF
>TRBD1|TRBV11-1|TRBJ2-5|.
TGTGCCAGCAGCCGAGACAGGGGCGAGACCCAGTACTTC
CASSRDRGETQYF
>.|TRBV9|TRBJ2-3|once
TGTGCCAGCAGCGTAGATCGAGCCAAAGCCGCCGTACAGTATTTT
CASSVDRAKAAVQYF
>.|TRBV5-1|TRBJ2-1|once
TGCGCCAGCAGCTTGACAGGTTTAAGCTCCTACAATGAGCAGTTCTTC
CASSLTGLSSYNEQFF
>.|TRBV30|TRBJ2-2|.
TGTGCCTGGAGTGTTGGGAGCTCGAACACCGGGGAGCTGTTTTTT
CAWSVGSSNTGELFF